Below, one TCR beta chain is given with its context. Its matching antigen is unknown. These data come from a study of brain T cells in children with intractable seizures. Whole-study results and caveats: Only CDR3 sequence similarity suggested viral specificity, without known HCMV serostatus.

TCRdb's table, derived via immunoSEQ multiplex PCR, lists solely in-frame clones and lacks some. The data contain about 340,000 clones, roughly 92% of them singletons. The sample's time point: blood from clinic visit 5 months post-surgery; TSC patient then seizure free. Germline V lookup: CDR1 MRHNA, CDR2 SNTAGT. The CDR3 contains 13 residues. Trimming removed 2 bases from V and 6 bases from J; junction bases left unmatched: 0. The receptor was derived from a boy under two years old with tuberous sclerosis and intractable seizures. The sample in question was peripheral blood, obtained approximately 5 months after surgery. The chain is built from TRBV6-4 and TRBJ2-1; 8 bases align to TRBD2. The CDR3: CASSDGTSNEQFF. The CDR3 DNA reads as TGTGCCAGCAGTGACGGGACTAGCAATGAGCAGTTCTTC.